This TCR beta chain comes out of a study of T-cell reconstitution after alpha-beta-depleted transplantation in children. Germline CDR1 SGHTA, CDR2 FQGNSA. The CDR3 totals 16 residues. Unmatched junction bases numbered 9, after V lost 1 base and J lost 4 bases. This clonotype has a handful of counts. Its antigen remains unidentified. This sample's TCRbeta library carried unique molecular identifier barcodes. TCRdb called the PCR reads again in MiXCR, with one record for every CDR3 protein. The data show a few hundred thousand distinct CDR3 sequences, approximately 12% seen once. Regarding the study as a whole: Diversity and T-cell counts at one year after transplant derived mostly from new T cells.

The TCR was taken from a male patient younger than 18 who had a stem cell transplant for acute myeloid leukemia, so the T cells may come from the graft donor. The chain links TRBV7-2 to TRBJ2-7, with TRBD2 identical over 8 bases. The material was PBMCs, mostly from graft donor cells, obtained 360 days after TCRalphabeta/CD19-depleted stem cell transplant. CDR3 in DNA: TGTGCCAGCAGCTTAGTCGGGAGGGCCAGGATTTACGAGCAGTACTTC. Translating gives CASSLVGRARIYEQYF.